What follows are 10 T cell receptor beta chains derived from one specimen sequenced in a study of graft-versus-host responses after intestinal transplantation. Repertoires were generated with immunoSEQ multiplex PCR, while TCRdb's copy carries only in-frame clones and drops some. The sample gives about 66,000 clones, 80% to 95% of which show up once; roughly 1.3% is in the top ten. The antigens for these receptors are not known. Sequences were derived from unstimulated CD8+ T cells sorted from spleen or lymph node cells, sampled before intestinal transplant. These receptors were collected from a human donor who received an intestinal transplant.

CDR3 sequence reads: CASSSPRGAPYNEQFF. The DNA for the CDR3 is TGTGCCAGCAGTTCCCCGCGGGGGGCCCCCTACAATGAGCAGTTCTTC. The chain links TRBV6-6 to TRBJ2-1; 8 positions agree with TRBD2. The CDR3 is made up of 16 amino acids. Trimming at V came to 4 bases and at J to 2 bases, leaving 7 bases not matched to a gene. Germline V gene data show CDR1 as MNHNY and CDR2 as SVGAGI (reference sequence).

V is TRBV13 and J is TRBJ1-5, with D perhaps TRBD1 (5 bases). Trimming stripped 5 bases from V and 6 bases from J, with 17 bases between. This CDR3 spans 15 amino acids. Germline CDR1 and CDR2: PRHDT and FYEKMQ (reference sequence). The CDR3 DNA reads TGTGCCAGCAGCCTGGGGGTCGGGGGAGGTCAGCCCCAGCATTTT. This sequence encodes CASSLGVGGGQPQHF.

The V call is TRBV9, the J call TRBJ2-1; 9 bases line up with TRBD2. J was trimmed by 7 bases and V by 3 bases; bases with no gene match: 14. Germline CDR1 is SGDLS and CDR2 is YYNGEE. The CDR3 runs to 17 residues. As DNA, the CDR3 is TGTGCCAGCAGCGCCAATGTGCGGGGGGGCCTAGTGAATGAGCAGTTCTTC. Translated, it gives CASSANVRGGLVNEQFF.

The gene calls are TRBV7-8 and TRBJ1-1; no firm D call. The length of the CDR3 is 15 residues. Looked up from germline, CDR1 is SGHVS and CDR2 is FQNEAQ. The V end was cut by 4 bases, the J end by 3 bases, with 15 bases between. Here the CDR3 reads CASSSRSRDDTEAFF. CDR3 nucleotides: TGTGCCAGCAGCTCCCGGTCCCGGGATGACACTGAAGCTTTCTTT.

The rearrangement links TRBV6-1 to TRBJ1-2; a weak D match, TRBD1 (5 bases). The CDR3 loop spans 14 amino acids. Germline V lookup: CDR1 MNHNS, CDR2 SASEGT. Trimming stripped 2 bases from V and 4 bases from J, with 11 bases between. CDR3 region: CASSEIGAGYGYTF. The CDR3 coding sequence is TGTGCCAGCAGTGAAATTGGGGCCGGCTATGGCTACACCTTC.

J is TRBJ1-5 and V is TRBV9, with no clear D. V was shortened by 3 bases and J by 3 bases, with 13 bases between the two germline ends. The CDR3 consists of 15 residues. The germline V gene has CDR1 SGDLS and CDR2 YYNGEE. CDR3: CASSEDGSINQPQHF. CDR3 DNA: TGTGCCAGCAGCGAAGACGGGTCGATCAATCAGCCCCAGCATTTT.

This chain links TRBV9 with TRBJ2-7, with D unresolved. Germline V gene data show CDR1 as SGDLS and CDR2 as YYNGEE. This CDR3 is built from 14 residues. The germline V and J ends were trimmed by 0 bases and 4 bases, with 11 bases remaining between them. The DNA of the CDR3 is TGTGCCAGCAGCGTAGGGCAGGCCCCATACGAGCAGTACTTC. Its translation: CASSVGQAPYEQYF. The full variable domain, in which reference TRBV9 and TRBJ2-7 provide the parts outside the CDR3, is DSGVTQTPKHLITATGQRVTLRCSPRSGDLSVYWYQQSLDQGLQFLIQYYNGEERAKGNILERFSAQQFPDLHSELNLSSLELGDSALYFCASSVGQAPYEQYFGPGTRLTVT.

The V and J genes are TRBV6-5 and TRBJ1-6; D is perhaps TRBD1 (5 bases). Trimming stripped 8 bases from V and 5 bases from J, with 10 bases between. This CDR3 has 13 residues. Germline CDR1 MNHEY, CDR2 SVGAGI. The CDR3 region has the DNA TGTGCCAGCTTCAAAGGGGATAATTCACCCCTCCACTTT. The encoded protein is CASFKGDNSPLHF.

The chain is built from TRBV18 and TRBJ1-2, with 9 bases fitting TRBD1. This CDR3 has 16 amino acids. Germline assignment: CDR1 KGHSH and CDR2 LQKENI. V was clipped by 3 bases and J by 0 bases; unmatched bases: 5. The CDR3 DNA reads TGTGCCAGCTCACCGGCGGGACAGGGAGCTAACTATGGCTACACCTTC. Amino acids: CASSPAGQGANYGYTF.

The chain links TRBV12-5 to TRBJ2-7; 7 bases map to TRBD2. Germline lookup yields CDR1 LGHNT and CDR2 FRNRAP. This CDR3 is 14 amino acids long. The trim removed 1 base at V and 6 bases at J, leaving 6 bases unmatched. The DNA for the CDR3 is TGTGCTAGTGGTTTGGCGACGTGGGGGGGCGAGCAGTACTTC. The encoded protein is CASGLATWGGEQYF.